A selection of T cell receptor beta chains follows, all from one sample in a study of early T cells in non-severe SARS-CoV-2 infection. TCRdb called the 5' RACE reads again in MiXCR, with one record for every CDR3 protein. The table has 35,000 to 40,000 distinct CDR3 sequences, roughly 9.9% seen once. What was sequenced was whole blood. The receptor source for this set is an adult who was a healthcare worker with PCR-confirmed SARS-CoV-2 infection or an uninfected control (not recorded which). The CDR3 runs from the conserved cysteine through the conserved F or W. The D gene is left open where the match is weak. For some rows the clone size is stated as once, few or many, or as a class when expanded; others skip it.

size	V	J	D	DNA	CDR3
many	TRBV19	TRBJ1-1	.	TGTGCCAGAACCACGGCGCAGACGTGGAACACTGAAGCTTTCTTT	CARTTAQTWNTEAFF
many	TRBV15	TRBJ2-1	.	TGTGCCACCAGCAGATCTGGGGTCGCCTACAATGAGCAGTTCTTC	CATSRSGVAYNEQFF
.	TRBV11-3	TRBJ2-3	.	TGTGCCAGCAGCTTAGTTCCGGGGCATCAAGATACGCAGTATTTT	CASSLVPGHQDTQYF
many	TRBV7-2	TRBJ2-7	TRBD1	TGTGCCAGCAAAGGACAGGGGGCTAATCTATACGAGCAGTACTTC	CASKGQGANLYEQYF
.	TRBV28	TRBJ2-7	.	TGTGCCAGCGGCCGACAGGCCTACTACGAGCAGTACTTC	CASGRQAYYEQYF
few	TRBV4-1	TRBJ2-7	TRBD1	TGCGCCAGCAGCCCCTGGACAGGAGCTCCCCACGAGCAGTACTTC	CASSPWTGAPHEQYF
.	TRBV3-1	TRBJ2-4	.	TGTGCCAGCAGCCACGGACAGATTGGCATTCAGTACTTC	CASSHGQIGIQYF
many	TRBV7-9	TRBJ2-3	.	TGTGCCAGCAGCTTTGACGGGGCCCAGAATACGCAGTATTTT	CASSFDGAQNTQYF
many	TRBV21-1	TRBJ2-7	.	TGTGCCAGCAGCAAATCGGAGGGTATGGAGGACGAGCAGTACTTC	CASSKSEGMEDEQYF
.	TRBV6-5	TRBJ1-5	TRBD1	TGTGCCAGCAGCCGGACAGGGAATTCTCAGCCCCAGCATTTT	CASSRTGNSQPQHF
many	TRBV5-1	TRBJ2-1	TRBD2	TGCGCCAGCAGCGGTAACGGGGGGTTGGAGTTCTTC	CASSGNGGLEFF
few	TRBV29-1	TRBJ2-3	.	TGCAGCGTTGTATGGTTCACAGATACGCAGTATTTT	CSVVWFTDTQYF
many	TRBV28	TRBJ1-5	.	TGTGCCAGCAGCAACAGGGAGCCTATTGTTCAGCCCCAGCATTTT	CASSNREPIVQPQHF
many	TRBV12-3/TRBV12-4	TRBJ1-5	.	TGTGCCAGCAGGGGGGGCGGGAATAGCAATCAGCCCCAGCATTTT	CASRGGGNSNQPQHF
few	TRBV29-1	TRBJ1-1	.	TGCAGCGTTGTTGGCTTTCTGAACACTGAAGCTTTCTTT	CSVVGFLNTEAFF
.	TRBV3-1	TRBJ2-2	.	TGTGCCAGCACCCCATTGGGCCTGAACACCGGGGAGCTGTTTTTT	CASTPLGLNTGELFF
many	TRBV9	TRBJ2-3	TRBD2	TGTGCCAGCAGCCAACATGCGGGGGGTAGCACAGATACGCAGTATTTT	CASSQHAGGSTDTQYF
many	TRBV9	TRBJ1-2	.	TGTGCCAGCAGCGTAGAGGGTCTCTATGGCTACACCTTC	CASSVEGLYGYTF
.	TRBV10-3	TRBJ1-3	.	TGTGCCATCAGTGATGACAGTTTTTCTGGAAACACCATATATTTT	CAISDDSFSGNTIYF
few	TRBV6-5	TRBJ2-6	.	TGTGCCAGCAGTTACTCGAACGGTCTCACCTCTGGGGCCAACGTCCTGACTTTC	CASSYSNGLTSGANVLTF
few	TRBV30	TRBJ2-2	TRBD1	TGTGCCTGGAGTCTAAGAATAGGGACAGGGAAGCGGACCGGGGAGCTGTTTTTT	CAWSLRIGTGKRTGELFF
.	TRBV3-1	TRBJ2-7	.	TGTGCCAGCAGCCAAGGCTGGAGCGAGCAGTACTTC	CASSQGWSEQYF